The 2 T cell receptor beta chains below come from one sample, sequenced in a study of blood T cells in healthy people across ages (dated by TCRdb to between 2014 and 2017). Library prep was done by 5' RACE. The sequencer listed for this sample is Illumina HiSeq 2500. A second roughly 7 to 12 cycle PCR used a sample-barcoded 5' primer and a J-beta primer mix. In-frame beta chains were kept once TCRdb had trimmed the public reads at Q25 with fastp and called clones with MiXCR. For every CDR3 protein sequence, its rows merge into one entry that carries the most common genes and DNA. This sample has 540,000 or so distinct CDR3 sequences in its table, and 25% to 30% of those were observed once. The ten largest make up under 20% of the sample. The sample was blood. These receptors were obtained from a woman in her 70s in good health.

This clonotype was detected only a few times. The rearrangement links TRBV12-3 or TRBV12-4 to TRBJ1-1; TRBD1 is a possible D gene (5 bases). The CDR3 length is 14 residues. The V gene lost 5 bases and the J gene lost 7 bases, with 17 bases spanning the gap. CDR3 loop: CASSLGPPGGEAFF. The CDR3, as DNA: TGTGCCAGCAGTCTAGGACCGCCGGGGGGTGAAGCTTTCTTT.

The chain employs TRBV12-3 or TRBV12-4 and TRBJ2-3; 8 bases line up with TRBD2. V shed 3 bases and J 1 base; nucleotides not matched to a gene: 3. The CDR3 is made up of 15 amino acids. The CDR3: CASSLGLGRTDTQYF. CDR3 bases: TGTGCCAGCAGTTTGGGACTAGGCCGCACAGATACGCAGTATTTT.